This T cell receptor (beta chain) emerged from a study of identifying expanded T cells in peripheral blood. Study results and limitations: Roughly 1.2 clones differed between technical replicates, versus approximately 16 and 19 over time.

Concerning this clone itself: As yet, its antigen is unknown.

The V gene's germline CDR1 is LNHNV and CDR2 YYDKDF (reference sequence). V lost 3 bases, J lost 1 base, and 9 bases lay in between. CDR3 size: 14 residues. Healthy donors had no documented immune events, such as infections, while sampled. Profiled with immunoSEQ multiplex PCR; TCRdb holds only in-frame clones, not every one. The sample lists some 130,000 clones, around nine tenths seen once, with 8% to 9% in the top ten. The TCR originated in a person between 18 and 75 years old in good health. The chain uses TRBV15 and TRBJ2-5; D is uncertain. Material: blood. The CDR3 is CATSSPRAQETQYF. In DNA, the CDR3 is TGTGCCACCAGCAGCCCTAGAGCCCAAGAGACCCAGTACTTC.